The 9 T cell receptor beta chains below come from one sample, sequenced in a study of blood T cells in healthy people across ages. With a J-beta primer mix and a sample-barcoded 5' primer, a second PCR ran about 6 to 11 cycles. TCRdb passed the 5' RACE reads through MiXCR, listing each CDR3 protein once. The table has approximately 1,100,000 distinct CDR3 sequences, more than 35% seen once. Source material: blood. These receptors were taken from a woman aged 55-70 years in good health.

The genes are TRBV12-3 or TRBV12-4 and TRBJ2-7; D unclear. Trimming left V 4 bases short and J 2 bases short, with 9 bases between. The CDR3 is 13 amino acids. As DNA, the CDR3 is TGTGCCAGCAGTTCCGGACCCGCCTACGAGCAGTACTTC. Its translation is CASSSGPAYEQYF.

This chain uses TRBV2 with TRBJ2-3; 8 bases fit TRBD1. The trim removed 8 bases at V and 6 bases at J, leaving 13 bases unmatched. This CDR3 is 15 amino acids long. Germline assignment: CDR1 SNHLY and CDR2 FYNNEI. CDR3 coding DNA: TGTGCCAGCCGTTCGGACAGGGCGGCACGGGATACGCAGTATTTT. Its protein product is CASRSDRAARDTQYF.

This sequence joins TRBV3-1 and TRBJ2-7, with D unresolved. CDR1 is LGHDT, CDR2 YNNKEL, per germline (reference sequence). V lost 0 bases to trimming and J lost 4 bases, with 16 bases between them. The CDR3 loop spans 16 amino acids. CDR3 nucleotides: TGTGCCAGCAGCCAAGAAGGCAGGACCCCCGTTTACGAGCAGTACTTC. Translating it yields CASSQEGRTPVYEQYF.

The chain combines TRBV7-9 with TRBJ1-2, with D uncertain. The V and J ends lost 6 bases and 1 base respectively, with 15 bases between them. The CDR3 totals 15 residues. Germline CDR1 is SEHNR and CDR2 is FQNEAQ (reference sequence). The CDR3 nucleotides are TGTGCCAGCAGTCAATTGGACCGGCGTAACTATGGCTACACCTTC. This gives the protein CASSQLDRRNYGYTF. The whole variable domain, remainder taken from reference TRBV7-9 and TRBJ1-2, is DTGVSQNPRHKITKRGQNVTFRCDPISEHNRLYWYRQTLGQGPEFLTYFQNEAQLEKSRLLSDRFSAERPKGSFSTLEIQRTEQGDSAMYLCASSQLDRRNYGYTFGSGTRLTVV.

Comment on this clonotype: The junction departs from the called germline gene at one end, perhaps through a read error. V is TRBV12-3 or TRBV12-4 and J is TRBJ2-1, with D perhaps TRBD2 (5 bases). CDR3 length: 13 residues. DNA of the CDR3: TGTGCCGGCAGCTCCGAGGGCTACAATGAGCAGTTCTTC. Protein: CAGSSEGYNEQFF.

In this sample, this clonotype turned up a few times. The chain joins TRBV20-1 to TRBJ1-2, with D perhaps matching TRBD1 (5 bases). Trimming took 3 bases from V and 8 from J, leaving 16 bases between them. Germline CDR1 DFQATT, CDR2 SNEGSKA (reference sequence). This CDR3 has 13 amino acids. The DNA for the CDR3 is TGCAGTGCTAGCACAGACAGTTTCGACGGCTACACCTTC. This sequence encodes CSASTDSFDGYTF.

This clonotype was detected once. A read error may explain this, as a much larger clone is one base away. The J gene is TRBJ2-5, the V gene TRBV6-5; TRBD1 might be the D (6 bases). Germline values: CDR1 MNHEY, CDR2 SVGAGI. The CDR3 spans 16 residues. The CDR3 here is CVSSYSLSGQQETQYF. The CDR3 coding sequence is TGTGTCAGCAGTTACTCGTTGTCAGGACAGCAAGAGACCCAGTACTTC.

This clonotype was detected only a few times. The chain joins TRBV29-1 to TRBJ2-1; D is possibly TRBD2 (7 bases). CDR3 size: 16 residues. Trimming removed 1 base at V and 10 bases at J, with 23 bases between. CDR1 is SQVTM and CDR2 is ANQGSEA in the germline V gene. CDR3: CSVEGIRPTGGGEQFF. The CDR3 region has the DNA TGCAGCGTTGAAGGGATCAGGCCCACCGGCGGGGGCGAGCAGTTCTTC.

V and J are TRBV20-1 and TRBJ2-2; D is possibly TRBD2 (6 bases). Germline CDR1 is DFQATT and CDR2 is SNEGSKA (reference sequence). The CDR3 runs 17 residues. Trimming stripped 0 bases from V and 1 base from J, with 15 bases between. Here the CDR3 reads CSARDILVAENTGELFF. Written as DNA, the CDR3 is TGCAGTGCTAGAGATATCCTGGTAGCGGAGAACACCGGGGAGCTGTTTTTT.